This TCR beta chain was sequenced during a study of T-cell reconstitution after alpha-beta-depleted transplantation in children. The germline CDR1 and CDR2 sequences are ENHRY and SYGVKD. J gave up 5 bases and V 4 bases, and 7 bases lay outside the gene matches. The CDR3 is 15 residues long. Preparation of the TCRbeta library involved a method that used unique molecular identifiers. One entry per CDR3 protein, called by TCRdb with MiXCR from the PCR reads. The sample has a few hundred thousand distinct CDR3 sequences; about 7% are singletons. General observations from the study: A year post-transplant, T-cell counts and diversity derived mostly from newly produced T cells. Surviving recipient cells, namely T cells and thymic progenitors, were the source of high day-60 TCRbeta diversity in some patients. It was reported that alpha-beta T cells came from several hundred expanded graft clones (about two months after transplant).

This clonotype was found many times. Its target is unknown. V gene TRBV10-3 combines with J gene TRBJ2-3, with 9 bases identical to TRBD1. The TCR originated in a boy younger than 10 with acute lymphoblastic leukemia, due to receive a stem cell transplant. The input for sequencing was PBMCs, taken before TCRalphabeta/CD19-depleted stem cell transplant. The CDR3 DNA is TGTGCCATCAGTGGAACGGGACAGGGTGGAGATACGCAGTATTTT. This encodes CAISGTGQGGDTQYF.